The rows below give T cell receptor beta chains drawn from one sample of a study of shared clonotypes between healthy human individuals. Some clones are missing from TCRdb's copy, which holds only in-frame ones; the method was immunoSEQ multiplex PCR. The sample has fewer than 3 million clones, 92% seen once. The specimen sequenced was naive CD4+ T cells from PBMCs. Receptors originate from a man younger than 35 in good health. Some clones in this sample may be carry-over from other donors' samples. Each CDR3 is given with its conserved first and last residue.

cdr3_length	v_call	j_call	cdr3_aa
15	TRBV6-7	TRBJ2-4	CASPSGLLAKNIQYF
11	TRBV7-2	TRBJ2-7	CASSLGQAPYF
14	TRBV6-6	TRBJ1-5	CASSYPESNQPQHF
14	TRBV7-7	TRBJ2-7	CASSLGRGDYEQYF
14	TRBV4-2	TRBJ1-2	CASTHTGEEYGYTF
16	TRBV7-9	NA	CASSLRREDPSYEQYF
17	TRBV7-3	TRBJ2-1	CASSLGVGTSGIHEQFF
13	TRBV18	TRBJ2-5	CATLQGYQETQYF
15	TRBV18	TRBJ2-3	CASPPSGVITDTQYF
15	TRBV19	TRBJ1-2	CASSLQGKDYYGYTF
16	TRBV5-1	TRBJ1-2	CASSLASGQPNYGYTF
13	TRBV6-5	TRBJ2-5	CASSPPGGETQYF
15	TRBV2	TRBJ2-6	CASSELSSGANVLTF
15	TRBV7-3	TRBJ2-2	CASSLTPMNTGELFF
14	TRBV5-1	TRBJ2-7	CASSLTGGKNEQYF